This T cell receptor (beta chain) was found in a study of T cell clonotyping in hematopoietic cell transplantation. Overall study results and limits: Cells were unsorted, so CD4 and CD8 contributions were not separated.

TCRdb keeps only in-frame clones here, not all; method: immunoSEQ multiplex PCR. The sample yields roughly 5,000 clones, about 90% seen once. Samples: about 28 days before transplant, then days 30, 100 and 180 after. The V gene end was trimmed by 2 bases and the J gene end by 8 bases; junction bases not matched to a gene: 0. The CDR3 has 11 residues. Germline assignment: CDR1 DFQATT and CDR2 SNEGSKA (reference sequence). A note on this clone: Its antigen is undetermined.

The sample was peripheral blood mononuclear cells, taken 100 days after allogeneic stem cell transplant. The source of this sequence is an older male patient who had an allogeneic stem cell transplant from an unrelated donor, so T cells may come from the graft donor. Some clones in this sample may be carry-over from other donors' samples. The chain recombines TRBV20-1 with TRBJ2-4, with 7 bases fitting TRBD1. The CDR3 DNA follows: TGCAGTGCTAGAACAGGGGACATTCAGTACTTC. This codes for CSARTGDIQYF.